The source of this T cell receptor beta chain is a study of somatic mutations in cytotoxic T cells in rheumatoid arthritis. Blood donors with median age roughly 58 years (range 21-70), roughly 50% female, served as healthy controls. Here immunoSEQ multiplex PCR was the method, and the copy in TCRdb shows in-frame clones only, minus some. The repertoire holds some 8,700 clones, with approximately 75% as singletons. Trimming cost V 0 bases and J 4 bases, with 6 bases left between them. The germline CDR1 and CDR2 sequences are SEHNR and FQNEAQ (reference sequence). The CDR3 consists of 14 residues. Study-level findings and limits: For rheumatoid arthritis patients, CD8+ clonality increased with age, whereas it did not in healthy controls. Each of 8 out of 65 patients had a largest CD8+ clone that made up more than 20% of CD8+ cells.

On this clone itself: Antigen: not known.

The chain uses TRBV7-9 and TRBJ1-4; D gene ambiguous. The TCR sequence derives from a woman aged 45-65 years in good health. Source material: CD8+ T cells sorted from blood. CDR3 in DNA: TGTGCCAGCAGCTTAGCTTCGTATAATGAAAAACTGTTTTTT. It yields the protein CASSLASYNEKLFF.